This T cell receptor beta chain derives from a study of T cell changes during pregnancy in multiple sclerosis. V lost 5 bases and J lost 11; bases outside the gene matches: 8. Germline assignment: CDR1 SGHTA and CDR2 FQGTGA. This CDR3 spans 12 amino acids. The data were produced by immunoSEQ multiplex PCR, yet TCRdb's version contains in-frame clones alone and is incomplete. Of 65,000 to 95,000 clones in the sample, approximately 94% were seen once. The sequence came from a female donor in good health, enrolled as a control in a pregnancy study. The rearrangement links TRBV7-3 to TRBJ2-5; 7 bases are a match to TRBD1. Material: peripheral blood, obtained after pregnancy. This CDR3 reads CASSANQGEQYF. The CDR3, as DNA: TGTGCCAGCAGCGCCAACCAGGGGGAGCAGTACTTC.